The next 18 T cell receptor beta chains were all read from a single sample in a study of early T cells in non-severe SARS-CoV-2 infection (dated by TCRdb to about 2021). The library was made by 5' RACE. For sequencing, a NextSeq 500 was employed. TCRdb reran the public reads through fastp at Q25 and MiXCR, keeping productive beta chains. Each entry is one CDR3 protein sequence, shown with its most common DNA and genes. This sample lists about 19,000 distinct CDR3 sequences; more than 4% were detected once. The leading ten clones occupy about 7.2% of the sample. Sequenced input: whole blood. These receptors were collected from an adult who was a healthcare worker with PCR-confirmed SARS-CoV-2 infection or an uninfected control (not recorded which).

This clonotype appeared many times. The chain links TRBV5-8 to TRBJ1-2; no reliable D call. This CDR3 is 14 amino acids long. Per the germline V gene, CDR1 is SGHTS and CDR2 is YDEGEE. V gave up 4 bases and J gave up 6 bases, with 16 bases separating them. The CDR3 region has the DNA TGTGCCAGCAGCCTAGGCTCCCGACTTCATGGCTACACCTTC. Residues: CASSLGSRLHGYTF.

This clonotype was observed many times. DNA of the CDR3: TGTGCCAGCAGTTACGACGGCGGACGGTCCGGGGAGCTGTTTTTT. Its translation: CASSYDGGRSGELFF. The gene calls are TRBV6-6 and TRBJ2-2; D not resolved. V dropped 2 bases and J dropped 6 bases, with 13 bases sitting between them. The length of the CDR3 is 15 residues. Germline V gene data show CDR1 as MNHNY and CDR2 as SVGAGI (reference sequence).

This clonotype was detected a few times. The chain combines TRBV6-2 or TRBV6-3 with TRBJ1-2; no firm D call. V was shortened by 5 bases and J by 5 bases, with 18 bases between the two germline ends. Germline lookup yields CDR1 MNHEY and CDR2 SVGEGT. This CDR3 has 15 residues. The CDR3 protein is CASSEDGVAVYGYTF. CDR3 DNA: TGTGCCAGCAGTGAAGACGGTGTGGCGGTGTATGGCTACACCTTC.

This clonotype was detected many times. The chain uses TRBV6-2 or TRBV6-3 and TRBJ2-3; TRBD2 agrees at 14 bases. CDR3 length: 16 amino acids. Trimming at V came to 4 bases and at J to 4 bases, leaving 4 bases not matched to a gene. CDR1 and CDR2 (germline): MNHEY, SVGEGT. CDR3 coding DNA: TGTGCCAGCAGTTCTGGGACTAGCGGGGGAGCAGATACGCAGTATTTT. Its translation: CASSSGTSGGADTQYF.

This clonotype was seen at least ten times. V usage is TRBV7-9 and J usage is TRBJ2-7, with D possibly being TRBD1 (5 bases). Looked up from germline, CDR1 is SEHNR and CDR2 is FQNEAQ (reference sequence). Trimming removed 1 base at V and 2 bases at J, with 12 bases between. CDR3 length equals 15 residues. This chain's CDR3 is CASSLGAGQPYEQYF. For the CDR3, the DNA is TGTGCCAGCAGCTTAGGCGCAGGGCAACCCTACGAGCAGTACTTC.

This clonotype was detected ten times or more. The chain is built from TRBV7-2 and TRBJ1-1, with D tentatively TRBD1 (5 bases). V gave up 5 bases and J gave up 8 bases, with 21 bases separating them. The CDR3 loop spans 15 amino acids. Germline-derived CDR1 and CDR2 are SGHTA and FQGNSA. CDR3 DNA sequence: TGTGCCAGCAGCCTGCTGCGGGGAATGGACAAAGAAGCTTTCTTT. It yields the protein CASSLLRGMDKEAFF.

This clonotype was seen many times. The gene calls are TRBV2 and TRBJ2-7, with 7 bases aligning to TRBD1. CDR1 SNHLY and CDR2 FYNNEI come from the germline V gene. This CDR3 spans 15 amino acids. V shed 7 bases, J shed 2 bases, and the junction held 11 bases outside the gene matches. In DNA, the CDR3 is TGTGCCAGCAAACCAGACAGGGCCAGGACCTACGAGCAGTACTTC. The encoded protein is CASKPDRARTYEQYF.

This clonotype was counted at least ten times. Written as DNA, the CDR3 is TGTGCCAGCAGCCTCACAGGGGGCGCGAAGAGAGGAGGCTACACCTTC. This gives the protein CASSLTGGAKRGGYTF. The chain uses TRBV2 and TRBJ1-2; 9 bases match TRBD1. In germline, CDR1 is SNHLY, CDR2 FYNNEI. The CDR3 loop spans 16 amino acids. Losses at the gene ends were 6 bases for V and 8 bases for J; bases not matched to a gene: 16.

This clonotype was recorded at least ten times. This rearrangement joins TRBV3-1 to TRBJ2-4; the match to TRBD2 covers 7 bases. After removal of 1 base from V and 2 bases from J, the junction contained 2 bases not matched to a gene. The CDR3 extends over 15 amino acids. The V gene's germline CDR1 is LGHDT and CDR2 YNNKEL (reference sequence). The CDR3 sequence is CASSQGAGPKNIQYF. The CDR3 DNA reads TGTGCCAGCAGCCAAGGAGCGGGGCCCAAAAACATTCAGTACTTC.

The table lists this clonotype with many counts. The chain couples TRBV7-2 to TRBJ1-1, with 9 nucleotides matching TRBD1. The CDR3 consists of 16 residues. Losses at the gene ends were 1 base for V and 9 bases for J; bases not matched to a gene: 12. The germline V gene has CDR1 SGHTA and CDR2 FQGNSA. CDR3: CASSLGGTGLTPKAFF. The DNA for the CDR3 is TGTGCCAGCAGCTTAGGAGGGACAGGGTTGACACCCAAAGCTTTCTTT.

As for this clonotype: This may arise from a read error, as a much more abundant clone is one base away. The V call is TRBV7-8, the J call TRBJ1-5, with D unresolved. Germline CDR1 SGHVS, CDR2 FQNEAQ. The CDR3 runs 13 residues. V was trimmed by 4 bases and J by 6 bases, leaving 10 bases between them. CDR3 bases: TGTGCCAGCAGCTGGACGAACACTCAGCCCCAGCATTTT. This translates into CASSWTNTQPQHF.

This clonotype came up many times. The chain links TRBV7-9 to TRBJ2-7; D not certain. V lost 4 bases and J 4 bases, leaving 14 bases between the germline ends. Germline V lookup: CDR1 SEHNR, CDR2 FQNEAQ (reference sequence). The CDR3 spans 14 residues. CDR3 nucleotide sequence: TGTGCCAGCAGCTCATCGACGGCTGTATACGAGCAGTACTTC. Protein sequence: CASSSSTAVYEQYF.

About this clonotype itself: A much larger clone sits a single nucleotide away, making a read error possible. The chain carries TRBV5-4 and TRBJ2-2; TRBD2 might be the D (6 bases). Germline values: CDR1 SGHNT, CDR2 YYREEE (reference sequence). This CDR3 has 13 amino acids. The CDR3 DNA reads TGTGCCAGCAGCTCGGCCCGAGGCGGGGAGCTGTATTTT. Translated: CASSSARGGELYF.

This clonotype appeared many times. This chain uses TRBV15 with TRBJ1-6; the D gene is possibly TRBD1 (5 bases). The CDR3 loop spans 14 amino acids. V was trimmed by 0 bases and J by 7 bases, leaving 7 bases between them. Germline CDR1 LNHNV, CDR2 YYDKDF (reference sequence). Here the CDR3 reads CATSRDRENSPLHF. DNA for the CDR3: TGTGCCACCAGCAGAGACAGGGAGAATTCACCCCTCCACTTT. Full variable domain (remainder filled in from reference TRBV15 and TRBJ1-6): DAMVIQNPRYQVTQFGKPVTLSCSQTLNHNVMYWYQQKSSQAPKLLFHYYDKDFNNEADTPDNFQSRRPNTSFCFLDIRSPGLGDTAMYLCATSRDRENSPLHFGNGTRLTVT.

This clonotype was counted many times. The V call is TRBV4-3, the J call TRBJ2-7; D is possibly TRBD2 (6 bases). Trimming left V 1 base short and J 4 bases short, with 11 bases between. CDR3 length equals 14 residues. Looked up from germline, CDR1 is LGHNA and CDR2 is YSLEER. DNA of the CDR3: TGCGCCAGCAGCCAAGGTCGGGGGAGGTACGAGCAGTACTTC. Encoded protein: CASSQGRGRYEQYF.

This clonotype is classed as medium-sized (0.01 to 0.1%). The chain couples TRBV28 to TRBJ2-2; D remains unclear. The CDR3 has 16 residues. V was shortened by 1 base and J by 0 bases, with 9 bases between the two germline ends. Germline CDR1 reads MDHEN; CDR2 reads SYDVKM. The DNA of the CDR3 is TGTGCCAGCAGTTTATTGTCCACTGCGAACACCGGGGAGCTGTTTTTT. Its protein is CASSLLSTANTGELFF. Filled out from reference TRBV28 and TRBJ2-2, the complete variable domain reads DVKVTQSSRYLVKRTGEKVFLECVQDMDHENMFWYRQDPGLGLRLIYFSYDVKMKEKGDIPEGYSVSREKKERFSLILESASTNQTSMYLCASSLLSTANTGELFFGEGSRLTVL.

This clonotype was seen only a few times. The CDR3 nucleotides read TGTGCCAGCAGTTACTCTGCCTACGAGCAGTACTTC. Translated: CASSYSAYEQYF. V usage is TRBV6-6 and J usage is TRBJ2-7, with no clear D. The CDR3 is 12 residues long. The V and J ends lost 0 bases and 2 bases respectively, with 2 bases between them. Germline V gene data show CDR1 as MNHNY and CDR2 as SVGAGI (reference sequence).

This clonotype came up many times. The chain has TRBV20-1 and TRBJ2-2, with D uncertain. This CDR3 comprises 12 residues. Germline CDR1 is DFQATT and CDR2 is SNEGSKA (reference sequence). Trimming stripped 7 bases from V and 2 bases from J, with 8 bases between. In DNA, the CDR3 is TGCAGTGGGACGGACAACACCGGGGAGCTGTTTTTT. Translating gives CSGTDNTGELFF.